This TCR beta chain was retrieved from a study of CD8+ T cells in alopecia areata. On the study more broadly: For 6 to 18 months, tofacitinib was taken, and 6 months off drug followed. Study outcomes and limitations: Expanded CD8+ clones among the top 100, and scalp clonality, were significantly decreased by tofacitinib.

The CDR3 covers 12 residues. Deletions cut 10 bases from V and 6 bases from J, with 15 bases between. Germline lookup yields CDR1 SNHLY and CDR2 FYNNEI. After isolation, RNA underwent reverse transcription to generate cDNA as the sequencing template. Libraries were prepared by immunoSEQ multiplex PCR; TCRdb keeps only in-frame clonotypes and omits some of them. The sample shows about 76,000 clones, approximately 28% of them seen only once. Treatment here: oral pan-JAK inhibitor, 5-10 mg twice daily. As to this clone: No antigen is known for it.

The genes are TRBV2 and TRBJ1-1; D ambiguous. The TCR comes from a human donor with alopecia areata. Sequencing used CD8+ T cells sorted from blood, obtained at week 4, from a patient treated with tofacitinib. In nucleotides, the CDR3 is TGTGCCACCCCTATAGCACTGGCTGAAGCTTTCTTT. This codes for CATPIALAEAFF.